The 23 T cell receptor beta chains given below trace back to one sample, sequenced in a study of blood T cell repertoires in COVID-19 (dated by TCRdb to 2018 to 2020). The library was produced with the immunoSEQ multiplex PCR assay. This is the immuneACCESS table as TCRdb keeps it, with only in-frame sequences that have V and J called. A part of the clones is gone; compared with another copy, unresolved V genes explain less than half, and the rest is unexplained. The sample yields about 480,000 clones; roughly 88% were counted once. Of the sample, around 12% is held by the ten largest clones. The sample comprised peripheral blood. These receptors all come from a woman aged 45-65 years with COVID-19, enrolled during active disease.

V usage is TRBV14 and J usage is TRBJ1-6, with a weak D call TRBD1 (5 bases). Trimming removed 2 bases at V and 7 bases at J, with 12 bases between. Germline V lookup: CDR1 SGHDN, CDR2 FVKESK. CDR3 size: 15 residues. The CDR3 region has the DNA TGTGCCAGCAGCCAAAGACAGTCTGGCAATTCACCCCTCCACTTT. It encodes CASSQRQSGNSPLHF.

The chain has TRBV11-2 and TRBJ1-1, with a possible D match to TRBD1 (5 bases). With 2 bases removed from V and 4 bases from J, the gap between germline ends came to 20 bases. This CDR3 comprises 17 residues. Germline V lookup: CDR1 SGHAT, CDR2 FQNNGV. CDR3 DNA: TGTGCCAGCAGCTTAAACGGACCCGGGGGAGGTATCACTGAAGCTTTCTTT. This sequence encodes CASSLNGPGGGITEAFF. Full variable domain (rest looked up from reference TRBV11-2 and TRBJ1-1): EAGVAQSPRYKIIEKRQSVAFWCNPISGHATLYWYQQILGQGPKLLIQFQNNGVVDDSQLPKDRFSAERLKGVDSTLKIQPAKLEDSAVYLCASSLNGPGGGITEAFFGQGTRLTVV.

This chain joins TRBV4-1 and TRBJ1-5; no definite D call. Germline V lookup: CDR1 MGHRA, CDR2 YSYEKL. Deletions cut 2 bases from V and 1 base from J, with 9 bases between. The CDR3 has 15 residues. CDR3 amino acids: CASSQSGTSNQPQHF. The CDR3 coding sequence is TGCGCCAGCAGCCAAAGTGGCACCAGCAATCAGCCCCAGCATTTT.

The sample holds one count of this clone. The chain couples TRBV19 to TRBJ2-3; tentatively, D is TRBD2 (7 bases). The CDR3 length is 13 residues. The germline V gene encodes CDR1 LNHDA and CDR2 SQIVND (reference sequence). V was cut by 6 bases and J by 4 bases, with 11 bases left in between. CDR3 sequence reads: CASSGGPPDTQYF. The CDR3 coding sequence is TGTGCCAGTAGCGGGGGGCCGCCAGATACGCAGTATTTT. The complete variable domain, with remaining parts taken from reference TRBV19 and TRBJ2-3, reads DGGITQSPKYLFRKEGQNVTLSCEQNLNHDAMYWYRQDPGQGLRLIYYSQIVNDFQKGDIAEGYSVSREKKESFPLTVTSAQKNPTAFYLCASSGGPPDTQYFGPGTRLTVL.

The rearrangement links TRBV4-2 to TRBJ2-7; D is possibly TRBD2 (6 bases). Looked up from germline, CDR1 is LGHNA and CDR2 is YNFKEQ. CDR3 length: 15 amino acids. V was shortened by 3 bases and J by 7 bases, with 19 bases between the two germline ends. CDR3 sequence reads: CASSHGGDSPGEQYF. CDR3 coding DNA: TGTGCCAGCAGCCACGGCGGGGACTCCCCAGGGGAGCAGTACTTC.

This clone turned up a few times. CDR3 sequence: CATSGPPNTEAFF. CDR3 coding DNA: TGTGCCACCAGTGGTCCTCCGAACACTGAAGCTTTCTTT. The chain links TRBV24-1 to TRBJ1-1; D is undetermined. Trimming pared 5 bases from V and 1 base from J, leaving 7 bases between. Looked up from germline, CDR1 is KGHDR and CDR2 is SFDVKD. There are 13 residues in the CDR3.

This rearrangement joins TRBV6-2 or TRBV6-3 to TRBJ2-1; 12 bases are a match to TRBD2. V was clipped by 2 bases and J by 6 bases; unmatched bases: 5. There are 16 residues in the CDR3. CDR1 MNHEY and CDR2 SVGEGT come from the germline V gene. CDR3 in DNA: TGTGCCAGCAGTTACCCGACTAGCGGGGGCCCCAATGAGCAGTTCTTC. This codes for CASSYPTSGGPNEQFF.

The V call is TRBV5-1, the J call TRBJ2-1; 8 nucleotides match TRBD2. Germline lookup yields CDR1 SGHRS and CDR2 YFSETQ. The CDR3 consists of 15 residues. The V segment lost 0 bases and the J segment 4 bases; nucleotides outside the gene matches: 3. This CDR3 reads CASSLVQRGYNEQFF. DNA for the CDR3: TGCGCCAGCAGCTTGGTCCAGCGGGGGTACAATGAGCAGTTCTTC.

J is TRBJ1-5 and V is TRBV5-8, with TRBD1 identical over 12 bases. The V and J ends lost 2 bases and 2 bases, in that order; junction bases with no gene match: 8. Germline CDR1 and CDR2: SGHTS and YDEGEE. The CDR3 length is 18 residues. This CDR3 reads CASSLGTGGLYGNQPQHF. The CDR3 coding sequence is TGTGCCAGCAGCTTAGGGACAGGGGGCCTATATGGCAATCAGCCCCAGCATTTT.

This sequence joins TRBV2 and TRBJ1-4; D not certain. The CDR3 consists of 11 residues. Germline assignment: CDR1 SNHLY and CDR2 FYNNEI. The germline V and J ends were trimmed by 2 bases and 13 bases, with 8 bases remaining between them. In nucleotides, the CDR3 is TGTGCCAGCAGTGAAATGGGAGGACTGTTTTTT. Its protein product is CASSEMGGLFF.

The chain carries TRBV28 and TRBJ2-1, with TRBD2 matching 13 bases. Trimming took 3 bases from V and 9 from J; bases not matched to a gene: 5. This CDR3 has 15 amino acids. Germline CDR1 is MDHEN and CDR2 is SYDVKM. CDR3 nucleotide sequence: TGTGCCAGCAGTTTCCGGACTAGCGGGGGAGGTGAGCAGTTCTTC. Its protein is CASSFRTSGGGEQFF.

This clone turned up a few times. DNA for the CDR3: TGTGCCAGCAGCTTAGACATGCAGGGGCGAGCTTTCTTT. Its translation is CASSLDMQGRAFF. V and J are TRBV7-9 and TRBJ1-1; D is perhaps TRBD1 (6 bases). The germline V gene encodes CDR1 SEHNR and CDR2 FQNEAQ (reference sequence). CDR3 length equals 13 residues. The V end was cut by 1 base, the J end by 10 bases, with 13 bases between.

This chain joins TRBV28 and TRBJ1-6; a weak D match, TRBD1 (6 bases). Germline V lookup: CDR1 MDHEN, CDR2 SYDVKM. The CDR3 has 17 amino acids. V was pared by 2 bases and J by 10 bases, with 21 bases between. Written as DNA, the CDR3 is TGTGCCAGCAGTTTACCTGCCCGGGACATTTTTAGGTCACCCCTCCACTTT. This encodes CASSLPARDIFRSPLHF.

V gene TRBV28 combines with J gene TRBJ1-2; D remains unclear. V lost 10 bases and J 2 bases, leaving 23 bases between the germline ends. There are 16 residues in the CDR3. Per germline, CDR1 MDHEN and CDR2 SYDVKM. The CDR3 loop is CATLTHRRPENYGYTF. CDR3 sequence (DNA): TGTGCCACCCTGACACACCGGAGGCCGGAAAACTATGGCTACACCTTC.

This chain connects TRBV25-1 to TRBJ2-3; D perhaps matches TRBD1 (6 bases). The CDR3 runs 15 residues. Germline V gives CDR1 MGHDK, CDR2 SYGVNS. Trimming took off 4 bases at V and 4 bases at J, with 15 bases between the two ends. The chain's CDR3 is CASSGLHQGPDTQYF. CDR3 coding DNA: TGTGCCAGCAGTGGACTTCACCAGGGGCCAGATACGCAGTATTTT.

This chain joins TRBV2 and TRBJ1-1, with D maybe TRBD1 (6 bases). There are 15 residues in the CDR3. In germline, CDR1 is SNHLY, CDR2 FYNNEI. With 6 bases removed from V and 8 bases from J, the gap between germline ends came to 22 bases. This chain's CDR3 is CASSPSSGGAREAFF. CDR3 coding DNA: TGTGCCAGCAGCCCCTCCTCGGGGGGCGCCCGGGAAGCTTTCTTT. The full variable domain, with the rest looked up from reference TRBV2 and TRBJ1-1, is EPEVTQTPSHQVTQMGQEVILRCVPISNHLYFYWYRQILGQKVEFLVSFYNNEISEKSEIFDDQFSVERPDGSNFTLKIRSTKLEDSAMYFCASSPSSGGAREAFFGQGTRLTVV.

The chain joins TRBV19 to TRBJ1-1; no firm D call. This CDR3 spans 14 amino acids. The ends were cut back, 5 bases at V and 0 bases at J, with 10 bases in the middle. Germline CDR1 and CDR2: LNHDA and SQIVND (reference sequence). The CDR3 coding sequence is TGTGCCAGTAGTTCTGAGGGTTTGAACACTGAAGCTTTCTTT. Protein: CASSSEGLNTEAFF.

The V and J genes are TRBV5-4 and TRBJ1-2; tentatively, D is TRBD1 (5 bases). Germline CDR1 is SGHNT and CDR2 is YYREEE (reference sequence). The V end was cut by 5 bases, the J end by 2 bases, with 10 bases between. This CDR3 has 13 residues. The CDR3 sequence: CASRLQGNYGYTF. The DNA for the CDR3 is TGTGCCAGCAGGTTGCAGGGCAACTATGGCTACACCTTC.

The chain uses TRBV6-2 or TRBV6-3 and TRBJ1-1; no definite D call. The germline V and J ends were trimmed by 6 bases and 4 bases, with 9 bases remaining between them. Germline lookup yields CDR1 MNHEY and CDR2 SVGEGT. There are 12 residues in the CDR3. The CDR3 DNA sequence: TGTGCCAGCAGCATTACCGGCACTGAAGCTTTCTTT. Its translation is CASSITGTEAFF.

The V call is TRBV5-1, the J call TRBJ2-6; D is undetermined. Trimming left V 0 bases short and J 1 base short, with 5 bases between. CDR3 length: 15 amino acids. Germline V gene data show CDR1 as SGHRS and CDR2 as YFSETQ. The chain's CDR3 is CASSLDISGANVLTF. The CDR3 DNA follows: TGCGCCAGCAGCTTGGACATTTCTGGGGCCAACGTCCTGACTTTC.

V gene TRBV4-2 combines with J gene TRBJ1-5; TRBD1 might be the D (6 bases). V dropped 0 bases and J dropped 7 bases, with 13 bases sitting between them. This CDR3 has 15 residues. Germline loops: CDR1 LGHNA, CDR2 YNFKEQ. The CDR3 protein is CASSQEGARNQPQHF. CDR3 nucleotide sequence: TGTGCCAGCAGCCAAGAGGGGGCAAGGAACCAGCCCCAGCATTTT.

The chain couples TRBV24-1 to TRBJ2-1, with 7 bases fitting TRBD1. The germline V gene has CDR1 KGHDR and CDR2 SFDVKD. This CDR3 contains 16 residues. The trim removed 4 bases at V and 8 bases at J, leaving 13 bases unmatched. DNA for the CDR3: TGTGCCACCAGTGAACCCACAGGGGACATTAGGGATGAGCAGTTCTTC. Its protein is CATSEPTGDIRDEQFF.

The chain is built from TRBV28 and TRBJ1-5; D uncertain. Germline values: CDR1 MDHEN, CDR2 SYDVKM. V lost 2 bases, J lost 3 bases, and 11 bases lay in between. This CDR3 has 15 amino acids. CDR3 nucleotides: TGTGCCAGCAGTTTACCCGTCCTTAACAATCAGCCCCAGCATTTT. Its protein product is CASSLPVLNNQPQHF.